Below, 14 T cell receptor beta chains from the same sample are listed, as sequenced in a study of vaccination effects on CD4 cells after COVID-19. No antigens are known for them. TCRdb's table, derived via immunoSEQ multiplex PCR, lists solely in-frame clones and lacks some. The repertoire holds about 73,000 clones, with around 78% as singletons. Within the ViraFEST assay, antigen-specific CD4+ T cells underwent expansion with viral peptide pools prior to sequencing. Culture lasted roughly 9 days before CD4+ T cell isolation. Prior SARS-CoV-2 infection was absent in the vaccine recipients, as shown by negative nucleocapsid antibodies. The sample here was CD4+ T cells from PBMCs cultured with SARS-CoV-2 spike peptides, taken before COVID-19 vaccination. The origin of the receptors is a human donor who received a COVID-19 vaccine.

CDR3 amino acids: CASSVRNSGQGNSPLHF. Here the CDR3 DNA reads TGTGCCAGCAGCGTTCGCAATTCGGGACAGGGTAATTCACCCCTCCACTTT. J is TRBJ1-6 and V is TRBV9; 9 bases match TRBD1. CDR1 is SGDLS, CDR2 YYNGEE, per germline. The junction had 9 bases not matched to a gene; V was cut back by 2 bases and J by 6 bases. The CDR3 consists of 17 residues.

The chain recombines TRBV28 with TRBJ2-7, with D uncertain. The CDR3 consists of 13 residues. CDR1 and CDR2 from the germline V gene are MDHEN and SYDVKM. V was clipped by 7 bases and J by 2 bases, with 12 bases between them. CDR3 DNA: TGTGCCAGCATCGGGTCCGTACCCTACGAGCAGTACGTC. This encodes CASIGSVPYEQYV.

This rearrangement joins TRBV19 to TRBJ2-2; TRBD1 or TRBD2 may be the D gene (5 bases each). The CDR3 contains 15 residues. With 6 bases removed from V and 8 bases from J, the gap between germline ends came to 19 bases. Germline V CDR1 and CDR2: LNHDA, SQIVND (reference sequence). CDR3 DNA sequence: TGTGCCAGTAGCCCGGGAACTGGGGGAAGGGGGGAGCTGTTTTTT. Its protein product is CASSPGTGGRGELFF. Using reference TRBV19 and TRBJ2-2 for the parts outside the CDR3, the full variable domain is DGGITQSPKYLFRKEGQNVTLSCEQNLNHDAMYWYRQDPGQGLRLIYYSQIVNDFQKGDIAEGYSVSREKKESFPLTVTSAQKNPTAFYLCASSPGTGGRGELFFGEGSRLTVL.

There are a few counts of this clone. The chain joins TRBV5-4 to TRBJ1-6, with TRBD1 as a possible D gene (5 bases). Germline loops: CDR1 SGHNT, CDR2 YYREEE (reference sequence). This CDR3 contains 13 residues. V dropped 2 bases and J dropped 10 bases, with 10 bases sitting between them. The CDR3 region has the DNA TGTGCCAGCAGCTTCATAGGGGACTCACCCCTCCACTTT. Amino acid sequence: CASSFIGDSPLHF.

The CDR3 here is CASSPGGANYGYTF. In nucleotides, the CDR3 is TGTGCCAGCAGCCCGGGGGGGGCAAACTATGGCTACACCTTC. The rearrangement joins TRBV7-3 to TRBJ1-2, with D perhaps matching TRBD1 (6 bases). The germline V and J ends were trimmed by 5 bases and 2 bases, with 12 bases remaining between them. Germline assignment: CDR1 SGHTA and CDR2 FQGTGA. The CDR3 covers 14 residues. Supplemented by reference TRBV7-3 and TRBJ1-2, the full variable domain reads GAGVSQTPSNKVTEKGKYVELRCDPISGHTALYWYRQSLGQGPEFLIYFQGTGAADDSGLPNDRFFAVRPEGSVSTLKIQRTERGDSAVYLCASSPGGANYGYTFGSGTRLTVV.

V is TRBV11-2 and J is TRBJ2-5; D not resolved. The germline CDR1 and CDR2 sequences are SGHAT and FQNNGV. The CDR3 covers 11 residues. Trimming removed 3 bases from V and 1 base from J, with 0 bases in between. The CDR3 nucleotides read TGTGCCAGCAGCTTCCAAGAGACCCAGTACTTC. This sequence encodes CASSFQETQYF.

The V call is TRBV30, the J call TRBJ1-2; TRBD1 matches 10 bases. J was trimmed by 7 bases and V by 1 base; bases with no gene match: 0. Germline V lookup: CDR1 GTSNPN, CDR2 SVGIG (reference sequence). CDR3 length: 12 residues. CDR3 region: CAWSGTGGGYTF. The DNA for the CDR3 is TGTGCCTGGAGTGGGACAGGGGGTGGCTACACCTTC.

The J gene is TRBJ1-2, the V gene TRBV6-5, with D perhaps matching TRBD1 (5 bases). CDR1 and CDR2 (germline): MNHEY, SVGAGI. Trimming pared 8 bases from V and 4 bases from J, leaving 8 bases between. The length of the CDR3 is 11 residues. The CDR3, as DNA: TGTGCCAGCGGACAAGGCTATGGCTACACCTTC. It translates to CASGQGYGYTF.

The chain has TRBV28 and TRBJ2-3; 8 nucleotides line up with TRBD2. V shed 2 bases and J 5 bases; nucleotides not matched to a gene: 6. The CDR3 contains 15 residues. Germline V gives CDR1 MDHEN, CDR2 SYDVKM. The CDR3 DNA follows: TGTGCCAGCAGTTTAAGTAGTAGCGGGAAAGATACGCAGTATTTT. It encodes CASSLSSSGKDTQYF. Looking up the rest from reference TRBV28 and TRBJ2-3 gives the full variable domain: DVKVTQSSRYLVKRTGEKVFLECVQDMDHENMFWYRQDPGLGLRLIYFSYDVKMKEKGDIPEGYSVSREKKERFSLILESASTNQTSMYLCASSLSSSGKDTQYFGPGTRLTVL.

The chain is built from TRBV5-1 and TRBJ2-5, with D perhaps matching TRBD2 (6 bases). Trimming took 5 bases from V and 5 from J, leaving 16 bases between them. The CDR3 contains 14 residues. CDR1 is SGHRS, CDR2 YFSETQ, per germline. The CDR3 DNA reads TGCGCCAGCAGTTCCGGGCCAGGGAGGGAGACCCAGTACTTC. Translated: CASSSGPGRETQYF. Full variable domain (outside the CDR3, taken from reference TRBV5-1 and TRBJ2-5): KAGVTQTPRYLIKTRGQQVTLSCSPISGHRSVSWYQQTPGQGLQFLFEYFSETQRNKGNFPGRFSGRQFSNSRSEMNVSTLELGDSALYLCASSSGPGRETQYFGPGTRLLVL.

The V and J genes are TRBV5-1 and TRBJ2-2; tentatively, D is TRBD1 (6 bases). CDR3 length equals 15 residues. CDR1 and CDR2 from the germline V gene are SGHRS and YFSETQ. Trimming stripped 2 bases from V and 1 base from J, with 9 bases between. This CDR3 reads CASSLQGKNTGELFF. CDR3 in DNA: TGCGCCAGCAGCTTACAGGGCAAGAACACCGGGGAGCTGTTTTTT.

The V call is TRBV27, the J call TRBJ1-3; 9 nucleotides agree with TRBD1. V shed 4 bases, J shed 7 bases, and the junction held 5 bases outside the gene matches. The CDR3 totals 14 residues. Germline V gene sequence: CDR1 MNHEY, CDR2 SMNVEV (reference sequence). This CDR3 is CASSSGQGSNTIYF. The DNA for the CDR3 is TGTGCCAGCAGTTCGGGACAGGGCAGTAACACCATATATTTT.

The rearrangement joins TRBV7-2 to TRBJ2-7; a possible D gene is TRBD2 (5 bases). The CDR3 has 13 amino acids. The germline CDR1 and CDR2 sequences are SGHTA and FQGNSA. V was trimmed by 5 bases and J by 3 bases, leaving 11 bases between them. CDR3 nucleotides: TGTGCCAGCAGCGTGAGCGGAAGCTACGAGCAGTACGTC. Amino acid sequence: CASSVSGSYEQYV.

V gene TRBV27 combines with J gene TRBJ1-5; TRBD1 might be the D (5 bases). Germline-derived CDR1 and CDR2 are MNHEY and SMNVEV (reference sequence). V lost 6 bases, J lost 2 bases, and 14 bases lay in between. The CDR3 has 15 amino acids. The CDR3 here is CASSSGGVGNQPQHF. DNA for the CDR3: TGTGCCAGCAGCTCGGGGGGAGTCGGCAATCAGCCCCAGCATTTT.